These 31 T cell receptor beta chains originate from one sample sequenced in a study of molecular identifiers for immune sequencing clone quantification (dated by TCRdb to the late 2010s). The receptor library was made with PCR. Sequenced using an Illumina HiSeq 4000. TCRdb reworked the public reads: Q25 trimming with fastp, MiXCR clone assembly, productive beta chains retained. Each CDR3 protein gets just one entry, which takes the most common genes and DNA from the rows behind it. For this sample the table gives some 650,000 distinct CDR3 sequences, of which 20% were detected only once. 0.85% of the sample lies in the top ten. Sample: naive CD8+ T cells from blood, with Jurkat cell RNA spiked in. The meaning of the sample's cell subset or site label: FACS-sorted CD8+CD4-CCR7+CD45RA+ naive T cells. The origin of the receptors is a human donor in good health. Some libraries in this study had Jurkat cell RNA spiked in.

This clonotype was recorded at least ten times. The DNA of the CDR3 is TGCAGCGTGCGGGACGGCACCTACGAGCAGTACTTC. It codes for CSVRDGTYEQYF. This chain joins TRBV29-1 and TRBJ2-7, with D possibly TRBD2 on 6 matching bases. Trimming took off 6 bases at V and 2 bases at J, with 11 bases between the two ends. The CDR3 contains 12 residues. The germline V gene has CDR1 SQVTM and CDR2 ANQGSEA.

With regard to this clonotype: Given the absence of the conserved phenylalanine or tryptophan at the CDR3 end, a read error is likely. V gene TRBV28 combines with J gene TRBJ1-2, with a weak D call TRBD1 (5 bases). CDR1 MDHEN and CDR2 SYDVKM come from the germline V gene. The length of the CDR3 is 15 residues. V was pared by 5 bases and J by 7 bases, with 20 bases between. Here the CDR3 DNA reads TGTGCCAGCAGTCCCCCTGGCGACAGATTGGTTGGCTACACCTCC. Its protein is CASSPPGDRLVGYTS.

In its sample, this clonotype was seen many times. The chain has TRBV7-2 and TRBJ2-3; 7 nucleotides agree with TRBD2. Germline assignment: CDR1 SGHTA and CDR2 FQGNSA. The ends lost 3 bases at V and 5 bases at J; junction bases unmatched: 8. This CDR3 region has 15 residues. The CDR3 bases are TGTGCCAGCAGCTTCGTAGCGGGTGTGAAAGATACGCAGTATTTT. It is translated as CASSFVAGVKDTQYF.

This clonotype has more than one count but fewer than ten. The chain joins TRBV19 to TRBJ2-3; tentative D call: TRBD2 (5 bases). The CDR3 has 15 amino acids. Between the trimmed V and J ends, which lost 2 bases and 2 bases, there was a span of 11 bases. Germline values: CDR1 LNHDA, CDR2 SQIVND (reference sequence). CDR3 nucleotide sequence: TGTGCCAGTAGTATATCGGGGTATGCCACAGATACGCAGTATTTT. This gives the protein CASSISGYATDTQYF.

The rearrangement uses TRBV20-1 and TRBJ2-1; 9 bases align to TRBD2. CDR3 length: 15 amino acids. The V segment lost 2 bases and the J segment 10 bases; nucleotides outside the gene matches: 12. CDR1 is DFQATT and CDR2 is SNEGSKA in the germline V gene (reference sequence). The CDR3 loop reads CSARFTVAGVREQFF. CDR3 nucleotides: TGCAGTGCTAGATTCACGGTAGCGGGAGTTCGGGAGCAGTTCTTC.

Concerning this clonotype: It is likely a read error, because the conserved phenylalanine at the end of the CDR3 is missing. The chain has TRBV4-1 and TRBJ2-7; D gene uncertain. The CDR3 has 13 residues. The V and J ends lost 4 bases and 2 bases respectively, with 9 bases between them. Germline V gene data show CDR1 as MGHRA and CDR2 as YSYEKL. CDR3 amino acids: CASSLAGPYEQYS. The DNA for the CDR3 is TGCGCCAGCAGCCTCGCAGGCCCCTACGAGCAGTACTCC.

A note on this clonotype: A much larger clone lies one base from this, so it may be a read error. V usage is TRBV27 and J usage is TRBJ2-7; a possible D gene is TRBD2 (6 bases). The CDR3 contains 15 residues. V was shortened by 5 bases and J by 2 bases, with 16 bases between the two germline ends. Germline V gives CDR1 MNHEY, CDR2 SMNVEV (reference sequence). Here the CDR3 DNA reads TGTGCCAGCAGTCCCGAACCTGGAGGGGCCTACGAGCAGTACTTC. Amino acid sequence: CASSPEPGGAYEQYF.

This clonotype has at least ten counts. The chain has TRBV12-3 or TRBV12-4 and TRBJ1-2; 8 bases are a match to TRBD1. This CDR3 has 13 residues. With V trimmed by 5 bases and J by 5 bases, 4 bases remained unmatched. In nucleotides, the CDR3 is TGTGCCAGCAGTAATGGACAGGGATATGGCTACACCTTC. As protein: CASSNGQGYGYTF.

This clonotype was seen at least ten times. J is TRBJ2-5 and V is TRBV5-6; 8 nucleotides line up with TRBD2. The CDR3 length is 14 residues. The germline V gene has CDR1 SGHDT and CDR2 YYEEEE. The trim removed 4 bases at V and 4 bases at J, leaving 6 bases unmatched. The CDR3 DNA follows: TGTGCCAGCAGCACGGGACTAGAGGGAGAGACCCAGTACTTC. Translation gives CASSTGLEGETQYF.

The chain joins TRBV9 to TRBJ2-1; 11 bases match TRBD2. Germline trimming cut 3 bases from V and 8 bases from J; bases unmatched to any gene: 7. The germline CDR1 and CDR2 sequences are SGDLS and YYNGEE. This CDR3 has 15 residues. CDR3 protein: CASSGRLAGGHEQFF. CDR3 in DNA: TGTGCCAGCAGCGGGAGGCTAGCGGGAGGCCATGAGCAGTTCTTC.

Concerning this clonotype itself: The junction and the germline gene differ at one end; a read error may be behind it. The chain combines TRBV6-5 with TRBJ2-3; D perhaps matches TRBD1 (5 bases). The CDR3 contains 14 residues. Per the germline V gene, CDR1 is MNHEY and CDR2 is SVGAGI. Here the CDR3 reads CASGYSGSTDTQYF. CDR3 DNA: TGTGCCAGCGGTTACTCAGGGAGCACAGATACGCAGTATTTT.

This rearrangement joins TRBV19 to TRBJ2-3; D unclear. CDR1 LNHDA and CDR2 SQIVND come from the germline V gene (reference sequence). The length of the CDR3 is 15 residues. Between the trimmed V and J ends, which lost 4 bases and 2 bases, there was a span of 13 bases. Written as DNA, the CDR3 is TGTGCCAGTAGTACGGTAGTCTACGCCACAGATACGCAGTATTTT. Translating gives CASSTVVYATDTQYF.

In this sample, this clonotype turned up many times. The rearrangement links TRBV29-1 to TRBJ1-1; D is ambiguous. The germline V gene encodes CDR1 SQVTM and CDR2 ANQGSEA. The CDR3 has 12 amino acids. V was pared by 3 bases and J by 4 bases, with 9 bases between. Written as DNA, the CDR3 is TGCAGCGTTGAGTTGGTGAGCACTGAAGCTTTCTTT. It yields the protein CSVELVSTEAFF.

This clonotype came up many times. This chain joins TRBV28 and TRBJ2-5, with TRBD2 matching 10 bases. This CDR3 spans 15 amino acids. Losses at the gene ends were 2 bases for V and 4 bases for J; bases not matched to a gene: 4. CDR1 and CDR2 from the germline V gene are MDHEN and SYDVKM. CDR3 residues: CASSLGASGRETQYF. The CDR3 nucleotides read TGTGCCAGCAGTTTAGGGGCTAGCGGGAGAGAGACCCAGTACTTC.

This clonotype was detected many times. CDR3 in DNA: TGTGCCAGCAGTTCCTTGACATTCCAAGAGACCCAGTACTTC. Residues: CASSSLTFQETQYF. The chain carries TRBV12-3 or TRBV12-4 and TRBJ2-5; unclear D gene. V lost 4 bases and J lost 1, with 10 bases in between. There are 14 residues in the CDR3.

Notes on this clonotype: The junction shows a germline mismatch at one end, possibly a read error. The V call is TRBV7-6, the J call TRBJ2-7, with 7 bases that match TRBD1. The CDR3 spans 15 residues. CDR1 is SGHVS, CDR2 FNYEAQ, per germline. CDR3 protein: CASGLGQGQAYEQYF. The DNA of the CDR3 is TGTGCCAGCGGCTTAGGACAAGGACAGGCATACGAGCAGTACTTC.

With respect to this clonotype: This CDR3 fails to terminate in the conserved phenylalanine or tryptophan, so it likely reflects a read error. V gene TRBV14 combines with J gene TRBJ2-7; D unclear. This CDR3 spans 15 amino acids. V lost 0 bases, J lost 2 bases, and 11 bases lay in between. Germline V gives CDR1 SGHDN, CDR2 FVKESK. The CDR3: CASSQDSLGPYEQYS. The DNA of the CDR3 is TGTGCCAGCAGCCAAGATTCCTTAGGCCCCTACGAGCAGTACTCC.

This clonotype was detected ten times or more. The rearrangement links TRBV4-3 to TRBJ2-5; 7 positions match TRBD2. Germline CDR1 reads LGHNA; CDR2 reads YSLEER. The V gene end was trimmed by 3 bases and the J gene end by 0 bases; junction bases not matched to a gene: 7. The CDR3 has 16 amino acids. CDR3 coding DNA: TGCGCCAGCAGCCAGCGAGCGGGGACGTACCAAGAGACCCAGTACTTC. It encodes CASSQRAGTYQETQYF.

Remarks on this clonotype: This clone may be a read error of a much larger clone one base away. The chain couples TRBV12-3 or TRBV12-4 to TRBJ1-2; D is possibly TRBD1 (6 bases). The CDR3 consists of 13 residues. The CDR3 loop is CASSPTGPYGHTF. CDR3 DNA sequence: TGTGCCAGCAGCCCGACAGGTCCCTATGGCCACACCTTC.

In its sample, this clonotype was seen many times. This rearrangement joins TRBV20-1 to TRBJ2-5; 8 bases are a match to TRBD2. J gave up 9 bases and V 2 bases, and 8 bases lay outside the gene matches. This CDR3 is built from 13 residues. Germline loops: CDR1 DFQATT, CDR2 SNEGSKA (reference sequence). The chain's CDR3 is CSARKILAEAQYF. CDR3 bases: TGCAGTGCTAGAAAGATACTAGCGGAGGCCCAGTACTTC.

This clonotype was seen many times. V usage is TRBV7-9 and J usage is TRBJ1-2; D remains unclear. This CDR3 region has 14 residues. Germline V gene sequence: CDR1 SEHNR, CDR2 FQNEAQ (reference sequence). V was shortened by 7 bases and J by 4 bases, with 16 bases between the two germline ends. The CDR3 region is CASIDGEEPYGYTF. The CDR3 DNA follows: TGTGCCAGCATCGATGGGGAGGAGCCCTATGGCTACACCTTC. Full variable domain (missing parts from reference TRBV7-9 and TRBJ1-2): DTGVSQNPRHKITKRGQNVTFRCDPISEHNRLYWYRQTLGQGPEFLTYFQNEAQLEKSRLLSDRFSAERPKGSFSTLEIQRTEQGDSAMYLCASIDGEEPYGYTFGSGTRLTVV.

This clonotype occurred many times. V gene TRBV7-2 combines with J gene TRBJ2-3; 10 bases line up with TRBD2. Looked up from germline, CDR1 is SGHTA and CDR2 is FQGNSA. V was clipped by 2 bases and J by 2 bases; unmatched bases: 4. The CDR3 is 16 amino acids. The CDR3 coding sequence is TGTGCCAGCAGCTTACTAGCGGGGGTTCCCACAGATACGCAGTATTTT. Its protein is CASSLLAGVPTDTQYF.

This clonotype was seen just once. The rearrangement links TRBV30 to TRBJ2-7; tentative D call: TRBD2 (5 bases). The germline gives CDR1 GTSNPN, CDR2 SVGIG (reference sequence). This CDR3 has 15 amino acids. Trimming shortened V by 2 bases and J by 1 base, and 15 bases separated the two germline ends. The CDR3 DNA follows: TGTGCCTGGAGTCACCCTGGGGAGATTTCCTACGAGCAGTACTTC. Amino acid sequence: CAWSHPGEISYEQYF.

The V gene is TRBV30, the J gene TRBJ1-2; D gene unclear. Germline lookup yields CDR1 GTSNPN and CDR2 SVGIG (reference sequence). Trimming took off 2 bases at V and 3 bases at J, with 10 bases between the two ends. This CDR3 contains 13 residues. The CDR3 sequence is CAWSLGEDYGYTF. CDR3 DNA: TGTGCCTGGAGTCTCGGGGAGGACTATGGCTACACCTTC.

Points on this clonotype: A much larger clone is a single base away; this may be a read error. The rearrangement joins TRBV19 to TRBJ2-7; the D is unclear. The CDR3 loop spans 13 amino acids. Germline V lookup: CDR1 LNHDA, CDR2 SQIVND (reference sequence). CDR3 in DNA: TGTGCCAGTAGTATTGGCAGGAACTACGGGCAGTACTTC. Translation gives CASSIGRNYGQYF. Looking up the rest from reference TRBV19 and TRBJ2-7 gives the full variable domain: DGGITQSPKYLFRKEGQNVTLSCEQNLNHDAMYWYRQDPGQGLRLIYYSQIVNDFQKGDIAEGYSVSREKKESFPLTVTSAQKNPTAFYLCASSIGRNYGQYFGPGTRLTVT.

The chain uses TRBV11-2 and TRBJ2-2; D possibly uses TRBD1 or TRBD2 (5 bases each). The CDR3 extends over 14 amino acids. Germline V gene lookup returns CDR1 SGHAT and CDR2 FQNNGV. Trimming cost V 6 bases and J 8 bases, with 16 bases left between them. The CDR3 sequence: CASRPPGRGGELFF. In DNA form, the CDR3 reads TGTGCCAGCAGGCCGCCGGGACGAGGAGGGGAGCTGTTTTTT.

This clonotype has ten or more counts. The chain joins TRBV4-2 to TRBJ1-4, with D hard to call. Germline values: CDR1 LGHNA, CDR2 YNFKEQ. V shed 5 bases and J shed 3 bases, with 10 bases lying between them. This CDR3 region has 14 residues. CDR3 nucleotides: TGTGCCAGCAGCGGACCTTTAGCTAATGAAAAACTGTTTTTT. Its protein product is CASSGPLANEKLFF.

The table lists this clonotype with a few counts. V and J are TRBV12-5 and TRBJ1-1, with a weak D call TRBD1 (6 bases). CDR3 length: 14 amino acids. Per germline, CDR1 LGHNT and CDR2 FRNRAP. The V gene lost 6 bases and the J gene lost 5 bases, with 16 bases spanning the gap. This chain's CDR3 is CASGQTGVSTEAFF. The CDR3 coding sequence is TGTGCTAGTGGCCAGACAGGCGTAAGTACTGAAGCTTTCTTT.

This clonotype has ten or more counts. The rearrangement joins TRBV20-1 to TRBJ2-2; D is perhaps TRBD2 (6 bases). The CDR3 is 13 amino acids. Looked up from germline, CDR1 is DFQATT and CDR2 is SNEGSKA (reference sequence). The CDR3 region is CRMGGGGTGELFF. The CDR3 DNA sequence: TGCAGAATGGGAGGAGGTGGAACCGGGGAGCTGTTTTTT.

There are many counts of this clonotype. The rearrangement links TRBV6-2 or TRBV6-3 to TRBJ2-5, with 12 positions matching TRBD2. The ends lost 6 bases at V and 6 bases at J; junction bases unmatched: 14. This CDR3 is 17 amino acids long. In germline, CDR1 is MNHEY, CDR2 SVGEGT. CDR3 amino acids: CASSQGRTSGTGKTQYF. The CDR3, as DNA: TGTGCCAGCAGCCAAGGGCGGACTAGCGGGACGGGAAAGACCCAGTACTTC.

This clonotype showed up just a few times. The chain has TRBV6-2 or TRBV6-3 and TRBJ2-2; D remains unclear. The CDR3 is made up of 14 amino acids. Looked up from germline, CDR1 is MNHEY and CDR2 is SVGEGT. V was cut by 7 bases and J by 5 bases, with 14 bases left in between. DNA for the CDR3: TGTGCCAGCACCCCGGACGGTCGGACCGGGGAGCTGTTTTTT. Its translation is CASTPDGRTGELFF.